The clone carrying this TCR beta chain was counted at least ten times. No antigen is known for it. These data come from a study of T cells in Graves' hyperthyroidism and ophthalmopathy. Regarding the study as a whole: Peripheral blood also featured most of the thyroid clonotypes expanded above 0.001.

Thyroid ultrasound and orbital computed tomography, with clinical symptoms and serum thyroxine and TRAb, informed diagnoses. Amplification of TCR beta CDR3 regions was performed using RNA transcripts as template. The HTBI primer set drove a first-round RT-PCR of the TCR CDR3. TCRdb re-analysed the multiplex PCR reads in MiXCR, keeping a single row per CDR3 protein. The data show 530,000 or so distinct CDR3 sequences, approximately 25% seen once. The germline gives CDR1 MNHEY, CDR2 SVGEGT. The CDR3 is made up of 18 amino acids. The V gene end was trimmed by 6 bases and the J gene end by 0 bases; junction bases not matched to a gene: 11.

The chain links TRBV6-2 or TRBV6-3 to TRBJ2-4; TRBD1 aligns across 10 bases. This clonotype originated in a woman under 40 with Graves' ophthalmopathy. The specimen sequenced was blood. Written as DNA, the CDR3 is TGTGCCAGCAGCTATCGGGACAGGGGTACCCTAGCCAAAAACATTCAGTACTTC. This encodes CASSYRDRGTLAKNIQYF.